Listed below are T cell receptor beta chains from one sample, sequenced in a study of T cells in Graves' hyperthyroidism and ophthalmopathy. TCRdb independently ran MiXCR on the multiplex PCR reads; one entry per CDR3 protein. The data show 490,000 or so distinct CDR3 sequences, roughly a sixth seen once. The specimen was blood. The receptors derive from a woman aged 30 to 39 with Graves' ophthalmopathy. CDR3s include the opening cysteine and the closing phenylalanine or tryptophan. The D gene is left open where the match is weak. Rows give clone size only sometimes, using once, few, many, or a class for an expanded clone.

v_gene: TRBV6-2/TRBV6-3
abundance: NA
j_gene: TRBJ1-5
d_gene: NA
CDR3aa: CASRATVGASNQPQHF
CDR3nt: TGTGCCAGCAGGGCGACGGTGGGTGCTAGCAATCAGCCCCAGCATTTT

v_gene: TRBV20-1
abundance: few
j_gene: TRBJ2-7
d_gene: TRBD1
CDR3aa: CSASPDRGRHEQYF
CDR3nt: TGCAGTGCTAGCCCGGACAGGGGGCGACACGAGCAGTACTTC

v_gene: TRBV7-2
abundance: many
j_gene: TRBJ2-3
d_gene: NA
CDR3aa: CASSLSVLQDTQYF
CDR3nt: TGTGCCAGCAGCTTATCCGTATTACAGGATACGCAGTATTTT

v_gene: TRBV28
abundance: NA
j_gene: TRBJ1-1
d_gene: TRBD1
CDR3aa: CASSFTGVPMNTEAFF
CDR3nt: TGTGCCAGCAGTTTTACAGGGGTTCCCATGAACACTGAAGCTTTCTTT

v_gene: TRBV20-1
abundance: few
j_gene: TRBJ2-7
d_gene: TRBD2
CDR3aa: CSASRLAPYEQYF
CDR3nt: TGCAGTGCTTCTAGACTAGCGCCTTACGAGCAGTACTTC

v_gene: TRBV30
abundance: many
j_gene: TRBJ2-1
d_gene: NA
CDR3aa: CAWSNWRGWGREQFF
CDR3nt: TGTGCCTGGAGTAACTGGAGGGGTTGGGGGCGTGAGCAGTTCTTC

v_gene: TRBV28
abundance: few
j_gene: TRBJ1-1
d_gene: NA
CDR3aa: CASSLINTEAFF
CDR3nt: TGTGCCAGCAGTTTAATCAACACTGAAGCTTTCTTT

v_gene: TRBV5-1
abundance: few
j_gene: TRBJ2-7
d_gene: TRBD2
CDR3aa: CASSWGPSGRIEQYF
CDR3nt: TGCGCCAGCAGCTGGGGGCCTAGCGGGAGGATCGAGCAGTACTTC

v_gene: TRBV9
abundance: NA
j_gene: TRBJ1-2
d_gene: NA
CDR3aa: CASSRSTLNYGYTF
CDR3nt: TGTGCCAGCAGCCGTTCCACTCTTAACTATGGCTACACCTTC

v_gene: TRBV28
abundance: many
j_gene: TRBJ2-5
d_gene: TRBD2
CDR3aa: CASSLGLAGAQYF
CDR3nt: TGTGCCAGCAGTTTAGGACTAGCGGGGGCCCAGTACTTC

v_gene: TRBV20-1
abundance: many
j_gene: TRBJ2-7
d_gene: NA
CDR3aa: CSARTGIATSEQYF
CDR3nt: TGCAGTGCTAGAACTGGCATCGCGACGAGTGAGCAGTACTTC

v_gene: TRBV2
abundance: many
j_gene: TRBJ1-5
d_gene: NA
CDR3aa: CASSEAEVPQPQHF
CDR3nt: TGTGCCAGCAGTGAAGCGGAGGTTCCTCAGCCCCAGCATTTT

v_gene: TRBV30
abundance: NA
j_gene: TRBJ1-6
d_gene: NA
CDR3aa: CAWSPGLDSPLHF
CDR3nt: TGTGCCTGGAGTCCCGGTTTGGATTCACCCCTCCACTTT

v_gene: TRBV28
abundance: many
j_gene: TRBJ2-3
d_gene: NA
CDR3aa: CASTTGMTSTDTQYF
CDR3nt: TGTGCCAGCACAACAGGGATGACTAGCACAGATACGCAGTATTTT

v_gene: TRBV5-1
abundance: many
j_gene: TRBJ1-1
d_gene: NA
CDR3aa: CASSLQQGNTEAFF
CDR3nt: TGCGCCAGCAGCTTGCAACAGGGCAACACTGAAGCTTTCTTT

v_gene: TRBV5-1
abundance: NA
j_gene: TRBJ2-3
d_gene: NA
CDR3aa: CASRGWGANTDTQYF
CDR3nt: TGCGCCAGCAGGGGTTGGGGGGCCAACACAGATACGCAGTATTTT

v_gene: TRBV6-1
abundance: NA
j_gene: TRBJ1-1
d_gene: NA
CDR3aa: CASRTTRTEAFF
CDR3nt: TGTGCCAGCAGGACAACGAGGACTGAAGCTTTCTTT

v_gene: TRBV7-9
abundance: NA
j_gene: TRBJ2-2
d_gene: NA
CDR3aa: CASSFFAKKRTTFTGELFF
CDR3nt: TGTGCCAGCAGCTTTTTTGCGAAAAAAAGGACAACCTTCACCGGGGAGCTGTTTTTT

v_gene: TRBV11-3
abundance: many
j_gene: TRBJ2-1
d_gene: TRBD2
CDR3aa: CASSLGWREVRDEQFF
CDR3nt: TGTGCCAGCAGCTTAGGCTGGCGGGAGGTTCGGGATGAGCAGTTCTTC

v_gene: TRBV28
abundance: many
j_gene: TRBJ2-7
d_gene: TRBD1
CDR3aa: CASIPQGEPYEQYF
CDR3nt: TGTGCCAGCATCCCACAGGGGGAACCCTACGAGCAGTACTTC

v_gene: TRBV20-1
abundance: many
j_gene: TRBJ2-3
d_gene: NA
CDR3aa: CSARPIATQDTQYF
CDR3nt: TGCAGTGCTAGACCTATAGCGACCCAGGATACGCAGTATTTT

v_gene: TRBV18
abundance: many
j_gene: TRBJ2-7
d_gene: TRBD1
CDR3aa: CASSPRTGQGSYEQYF
CDR3nt: TGTGCCAGCTCACCCCGGACGGGACAGGGTTCCTACGAGCAGTACTTC

v_gene: TRBV9
abundance: NA
j_gene: TRBJ2-1
d_gene: NA
CDR3aa: CASSLGINPYNEQFF
CDR3nt: TGTGCCAGCAGCTTGGGGATCAACCCGTACAATGAGCAGTTCTTC

v_gene: TRBV20-1
abundance: many
j_gene: TRBJ2-7
d_gene: TRBD2
CDR3aa: CSAHMGLAGGFASYEQYF
CDR3nt: TGCAGTGCTCATATGGGACTAGCGGGAGGGTTTGCCTCCTACGAGCAGTACTTC

v_gene: TRBV2
abundance: NA
j_gene: TRBJ1-1
d_gene: NA
CDR3aa: CASIRQGAEAFF
CDR3nt: TGTGCCAGCATTAGGCAGGGTGCTGAAGCTTTCTTT

v_gene: TRBV9
abundance: few
j_gene: TRBJ2-2
d_gene: TRBD2
CDR3aa: CASSVTSGNGELFF
CDR3nt: TGTGCCAGCAGCGTAACTAGCGGGAATGGGGAGCTGTTTTTT

v_gene: TRBV15
abundance: NA
j_gene: TRBJ2-5
d_gene: NA
CDR3aa: CATSRQGPQETQYF
CDR3nt: TGTGCCACCAGCAGACAGGGGCCACAAGAGACCCAGTACTTC

v_gene: TRBV2
abundance: many
j_gene: TRBJ2-6
d_gene: TRBD2
CDR3aa: CASRARTSGRPTTSGANVLTF
CDR3nt: TGTGCCAGCAGGGCCCGGACTAGCGGGAGACCTACTACCTCTGGGGCCAACGTCCTGACTTTC

v_gene: TRBV11-2
abundance: few
j_gene: TRBJ2-7
d_gene: TRBD2
CDR3aa: CASRQGLADSYEQYF
CDR3nt: TGTGCCAGCAGACAAGGACTAGCCGACTCCTACGAGCAGTACTTC

v_gene: TRBV15
abundance: many
j_gene: TRBJ2-1
d_gene: TRBD1
CDR3aa: CATSRDSPGQGASNEQFF
CDR3nt: TGTGCCACCAGCAGAGATTCACCGGGTCAGGGGGCTAGCAATGAGCAGTTCTTC

v_gene: TRBV5-1
abundance: NA
j_gene: TRBJ2-7
d_gene: TRBD1
CDR3aa: CASSGQVSSYEQYF
CDR3nt: TGCGCCAGCAGCGGACAGGTCAGCTCCTACGAGCAGTACTTC

v_gene: TRBV6-2/TRBV6-3
abundance: few
j_gene: TRBJ2-4
d_gene: TRBD2
CDR3aa: CATVPSGRMLAKNIQYF
CDR3nt: TGTGCCACGGTCCCTAGCGGAAGAATGCTAGCCAAAAACATTCAGTACTTC

v_gene: TRBV5-1
abundance: NA
j_gene: TRBJ1-1
d_gene: NA
CDR3aa: CASSPTQGNTEAFF
CDR3nt: TGTGCCAGCAGCCCGACTCAGGGAAACACTGAAGCTTTCTTT

v_gene: TRBV7-2
abundance: many
j_gene: TRBJ1-3
d_gene: NA
CDR3aa: CASSLVPISGNTIYF
CDR3nt: TGTGCCAGCAGCTTAGTCCCAATCTCTGGAAACACCATATATTTT

v_gene: TRBV6-1
abundance: NA
j_gene: TRBJ2-6
d_gene: NA
CDR3aa: CASSLSGDVSGANVLTF
CDR3nt: TGTGCCAGCAGTTTATCGGGGGACGTCTCTGGGGCCAACGTCCTGACTTTC

v_gene: TRBV20-1
abundance: NA
j_gene: TRBJ1-5
d_gene: TRBD1
CDR3aa: CSAARLQGLNHGQPQHF
CDR3nt: TGCAGTGCCGCCCGTCTACAGGGGTTAAATCACGGTCAGCCCCAGCATTTT

v_gene: TRBV6-1
abundance: NA
j_gene: TRBJ2-7
d_gene: TRBD1
CDR3aa: CASRSTTGGVSYEQYF
CDR3nt: TGTGCCAGCAGGAGCACGACAGGGGGTGTCTCCTACGAGCAGTACTTC

v_gene: TRBV7-2
abundance: many
j_gene: TRBJ2-7
d_gene: NA
CDR3aa: CASSYYTDSYEQYF
CDR3nt: TGTGCCAGCAGCTATTACACAGACTCCTACGAGCAGTACTTC

v_gene: TRBV27
abundance: NA
j_gene: TRBJ2-1
d_gene: NA
CDR3aa: CASSTIAAYNEQFF
CDR3nt: TGTGCCAGCAGTACAATAGCAGCGTACAATGAGCAGTTCTTC

v_gene: TRBV6-1
abundance: few
j_gene: TRBJ2-7
d_gene: NA
CDR3aa: CASRSPPESYEQYF
CDR3nt: TGTGCCAGCAGGTCCCCCCCTGAGAGCTACGAGCAGTACTTC

v_gene: TRBV5-1
abundance: many
j_gene: TRBJ2-3
d_gene: TRBD2
CDR3aa: CASSLVGLAGGSDTQYF
CDR3nt: TGCGCCAGCAGCTTGGTTGGACTAGCGGGAGGTTCTGATACGCAGTATTTT

v_gene: TRBV11-2
abundance: many
j_gene: TRBJ2-1
d_gene: TRBD2
CDR3aa: CASSLGTSGTSYNEQFF
CDR3nt: TGTGCCAGCAGCTTGGGGACTAGCGGGACCTCCTACAATGAGCAGTTCTTC

v_gene: TRBV6-2/TRBV6-3
abundance: NA
j_gene: TRBJ2-7
d_gene: NA
CDR3aa: CASSYSGTVHEQYF
CDR3nt: TGTGCCAGCAGTTACTCAGGGACCGTCCACGAGCAGTACTTC

v_gene: TRBV20-1
abundance: NA
j_gene: TRBJ1-4
d_gene: TRBD1
CDR3aa: CSARGTGTAPEKLFF
CDR3nt: TGCAGTGCTAGAGGTACCGGGACAGCCCCTGAAAAACTGTTTTTT

v_gene: TRBV3-1
abundance: many
j_gene: TRBJ2-2
d_gene: TRBD2
CDR3aa: CASSQGIRGVSGTGELFF
CDR3nt: TGTGCCAGCAGCCAAGGGATTAGGGGAGTTAGCGGGACCGGGGAGCTGTTTTTT

v_gene: TRBV7-9
abundance: NA
j_gene: TRBJ2-5
d_gene: NA
CDR3aa: CASSIETQYF
CDR3nt: TGTGCCAGCAGCATAGAGACCCAGTACTTC

v_gene: TRBV28
abundance: many
j_gene: TRBJ1-4
d_gene: NA
CDR3aa: CASSSRHGTPEKLFF
CDR3nt: TGTGCCAGCAGTAGCCGCCACGGGACACCGGAAAAACTGTTTTTT

v_gene: TRBV19
abundance: NA
j_gene: TRBJ2-7
d_gene: TRBD2
CDR3aa: CASSKKGLAGAYEQYF
CDR3nt: TGTGCCAGTAGTAAAAAGGGACTAGCGGGAGCCTACGAGCAGTACTTC

v_gene: TRBV20-1
abundance: NA
j_gene: TRBJ2-1
d_gene: NA
CDR3aa: CSAEEVNEQFF
CDR3nt: TGCAGTGCGGAGGAGGTCAATGAGCAGTTCTTC

v_gene: TRBV4-2
abundance: many
j_gene: TRBJ1-6
d_gene: NA
CDR3aa: CASSQDRRGFSDNSPLHF
CDR3nt: TGTGCCAGCAGCCAAGATCGGCGGGGTTTTTCTGATAATTCACCCCTCCACTTT

v_gene: TRBV6-1
abundance: NA
j_gene: TRBJ2-3
d_gene: NA
CDR3aa: CATRRVFFTDTQYF
CDR3nt: TGTGCCACTCGCAGGGTTTTTTTTACAGATACGCAGTATTTT

v_gene: TRBV25-1
abundance: NA
j_gene: TRBJ2-5
d_gene: NA
CDR3aa: CASSESAGETQYF
CDR3nt: TGTGCCAGCAGTGAGTCGGCGGGAGAGACCCAGTACTTC

v_gene: TRBV5-5
abundance: many
j_gene: TRBJ1-2
d_gene: NA
CDR3aa: CASSLASFVGQNYGYTF
CDR3nt: TGTGCCAGCAGCTTGGCCAGCTTCGTCGGACAGAACTATGGCTACACCTTC

v_gene: TRBV28
abundance: NA
j_gene: TRBJ1-4
d_gene: TRBD1
CDR3aa: CASSSGQDEKLFF
CDR3nt: TGTGCCAGCAGTTCGGGACAGGATGAAAAACTGTTTTTT

v_gene: TRBV20-1
abundance: many
j_gene: TRBJ1-2
d_gene: TRBD1
CDR3aa: CSARDRRDRDGGYTF
CDR3nt: TGCAGTGCTAGAGATCGGAGAGACAGGGACGGTGGCTACACCTTC

v_gene: TRBV12-3/TRBV12-4
abundance: few
j_gene: TRBJ1-5
d_gene: TRBD1
CDR3aa: CASSRQGGPQPQHF
CDR3nt: TGTGCCAGCAGTAGACAGGGAGGTCCTCAGCCCCAGCATTTT

v_gene: TRBV11-2
abundance: many
j_gene: TRBJ2-5
d_gene: TRBD1
CDR3aa: CASSSSGGSGTQYF
CDR3nt: TGTGCCAGCAGCTCGTCAGGGGGCTCGGGGACCCAGTACTTC

v_gene: TRBV20-1
abundance: many
j_gene: TRBJ2-7
d_gene: NA
CDR3aa: CSASSAAGDTYEQYF
CDR3nt: TGCAGTGCTAGTTCCGCAGCAGGGGACACCTACGAGCAGTACTTC

v_gene: TRBV4-3
abundance: NA
j_gene: TRBJ2-2
d_gene: TRBD1
CDR3aa: CASSHAQGANTGELFF
CDR3nt: TGCGCCAGCAGCCATGCTCAGGGGGCGAACACCGGGGAGCTGTTTTTT

v_gene: TRBV24-1
abundance: few
j_gene: TRBJ1-1
d_gene: NA
CDR3aa: CATSGKGTDTEAFF
CDR3nt: TGTGCCACCAGTGGCAAGGGGACGGACACTGAAGCTTTCTTT